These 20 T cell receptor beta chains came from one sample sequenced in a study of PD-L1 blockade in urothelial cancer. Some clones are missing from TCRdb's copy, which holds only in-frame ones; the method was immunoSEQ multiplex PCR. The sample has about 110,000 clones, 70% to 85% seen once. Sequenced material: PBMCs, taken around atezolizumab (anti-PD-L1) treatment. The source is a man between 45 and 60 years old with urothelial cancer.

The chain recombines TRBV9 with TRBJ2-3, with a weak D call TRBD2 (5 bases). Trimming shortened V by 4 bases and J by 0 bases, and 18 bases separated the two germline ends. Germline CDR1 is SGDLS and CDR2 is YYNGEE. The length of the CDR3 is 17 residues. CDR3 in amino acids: CASSPLPASGSTDTQYF. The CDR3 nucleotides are TGTGCCAGCAGCCCCCTCCCCGCGTCGGGGAGCACAGATACGCAGTATTTT.

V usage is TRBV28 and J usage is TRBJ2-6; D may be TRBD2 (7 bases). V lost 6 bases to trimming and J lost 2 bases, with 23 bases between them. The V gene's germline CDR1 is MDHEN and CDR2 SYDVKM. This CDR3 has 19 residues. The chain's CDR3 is CASSGYRAREGAGANVLTF. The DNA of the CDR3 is TGTGCCAGCAGCGGTTATCGGGCCAGGGAGGGGGCTGGGGCCAACGTCCTGACTTTC. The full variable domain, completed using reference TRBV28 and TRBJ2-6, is DVKVTQSSRYLVKRTGEKVFLECVQDMDHENMFWYRQDPGLGLRLIYFSYDVKMKEKGDIPEGYSVSREKKERFSLILESASTNQTSMYLCASSGYRAREGAGANVLTFGAGSRLTVL.

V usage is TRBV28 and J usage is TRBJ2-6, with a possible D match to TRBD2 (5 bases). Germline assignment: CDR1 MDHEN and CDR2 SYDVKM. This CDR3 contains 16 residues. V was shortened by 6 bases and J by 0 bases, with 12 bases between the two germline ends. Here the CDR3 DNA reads TGTGCCAGCAGCCTAGCAGGAAGCTCTGGGGCCAACGTCCTGACTTTC. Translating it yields CASSLAGSSGANVLTF.

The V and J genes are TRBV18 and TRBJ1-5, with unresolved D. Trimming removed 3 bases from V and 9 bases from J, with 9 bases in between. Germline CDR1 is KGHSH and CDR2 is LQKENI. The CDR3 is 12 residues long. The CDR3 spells CASSPRGGPQHF. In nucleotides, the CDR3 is TGTGCCAGCTCACCCCGGGGAGGGCCCCAGCATTTT.

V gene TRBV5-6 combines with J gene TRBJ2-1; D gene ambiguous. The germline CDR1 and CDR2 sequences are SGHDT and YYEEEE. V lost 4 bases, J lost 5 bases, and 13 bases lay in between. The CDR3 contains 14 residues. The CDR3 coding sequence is TGTGCCAGCAGCCTCCGACTCGAACACAATGAGCAGTTCTTC. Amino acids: CASSLRLEHNEQFF.

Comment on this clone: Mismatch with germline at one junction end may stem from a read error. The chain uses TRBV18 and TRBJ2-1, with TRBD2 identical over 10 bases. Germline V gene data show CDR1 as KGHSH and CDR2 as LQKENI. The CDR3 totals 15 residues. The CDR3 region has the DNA TGTGCCAGCTCACAGCGGGAGGGCTCCCACAATGAGCAGTTCTTC. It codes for CASSQREGSHNEQFF. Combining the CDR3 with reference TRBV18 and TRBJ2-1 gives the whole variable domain NAGVMQNPRHLVRRRGQEARLRCSPMKGHSHVYWYRQLPEEGLKFMVYLQKENIIDESGMPKERFSAEFPKEGPSILRIQQVVRGDSAAYFCASSQREGSHNEQFFGPGTRLTVL.

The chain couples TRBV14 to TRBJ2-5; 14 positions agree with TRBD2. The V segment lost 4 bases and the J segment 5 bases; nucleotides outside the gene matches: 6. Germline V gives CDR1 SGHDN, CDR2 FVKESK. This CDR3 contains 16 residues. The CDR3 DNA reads TGTGCCAGCAGCCGGAGGACTAGCGGGAGGAAGGAGACCCAGTACTTC. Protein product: CASSRRTSGRKETQYF.

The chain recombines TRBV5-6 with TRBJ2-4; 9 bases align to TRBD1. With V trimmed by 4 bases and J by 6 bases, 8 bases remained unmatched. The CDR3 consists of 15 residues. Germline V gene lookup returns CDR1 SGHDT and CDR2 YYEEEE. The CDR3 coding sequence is TGTGCCAGCAGCACCCTACCGGGACAGGGAAACATTCAGTACTTC. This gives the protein CASSTLPGQGNIQYF.

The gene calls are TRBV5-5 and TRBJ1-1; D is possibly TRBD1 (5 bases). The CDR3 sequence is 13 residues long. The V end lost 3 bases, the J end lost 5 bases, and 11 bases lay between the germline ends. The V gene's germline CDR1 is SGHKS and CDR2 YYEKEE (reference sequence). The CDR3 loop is CASSSGSGTEAFF. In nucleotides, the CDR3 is TGTGCCAGCAGCTCAGGGTCCGGGACTGAAGCTTTCTTT.

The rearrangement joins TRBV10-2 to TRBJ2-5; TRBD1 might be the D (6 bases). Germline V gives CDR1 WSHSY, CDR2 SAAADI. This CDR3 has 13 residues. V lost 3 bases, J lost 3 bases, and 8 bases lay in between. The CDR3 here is CASSDGTKETQYF. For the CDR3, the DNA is TGCGCCAGCAGTGATGGGACAAAAGAGACCCAGTACTTC.

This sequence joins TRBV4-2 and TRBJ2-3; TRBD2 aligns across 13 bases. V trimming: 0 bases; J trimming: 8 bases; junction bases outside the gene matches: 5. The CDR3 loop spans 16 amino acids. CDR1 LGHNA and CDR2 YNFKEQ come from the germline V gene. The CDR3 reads CASSQELAGGGGTQYF. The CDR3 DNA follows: TGTGCCAGCAGCCAAGAACTAGCGGGGGGGGGTGGTACGCAGTATTTT.

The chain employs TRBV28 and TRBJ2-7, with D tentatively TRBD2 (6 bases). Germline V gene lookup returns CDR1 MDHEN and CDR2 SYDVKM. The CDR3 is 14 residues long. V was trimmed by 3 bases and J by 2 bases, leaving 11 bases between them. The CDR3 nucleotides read TGTGCCAGCAGTTTCCTCGGGACTCCCTACGAGCAGTACTTC. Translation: CASSFLGTPYEQYF.

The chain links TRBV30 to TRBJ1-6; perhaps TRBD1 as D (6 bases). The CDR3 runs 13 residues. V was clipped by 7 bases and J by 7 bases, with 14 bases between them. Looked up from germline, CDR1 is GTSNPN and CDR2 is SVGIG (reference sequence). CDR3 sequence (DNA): TGTGCCTCTGAACAGGGACGGAATTCACCCCTCCACTTT. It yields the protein CASEQGRNSPLHF.

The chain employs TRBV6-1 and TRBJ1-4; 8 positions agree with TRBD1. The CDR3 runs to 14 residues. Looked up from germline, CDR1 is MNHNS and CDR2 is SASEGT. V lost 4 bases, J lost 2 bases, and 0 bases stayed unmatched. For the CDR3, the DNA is TGTGCCAGCAGTGGACAGGGGACTAATGAAAAACTGTTTTTT. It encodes CASSGQGTNEKLFF.

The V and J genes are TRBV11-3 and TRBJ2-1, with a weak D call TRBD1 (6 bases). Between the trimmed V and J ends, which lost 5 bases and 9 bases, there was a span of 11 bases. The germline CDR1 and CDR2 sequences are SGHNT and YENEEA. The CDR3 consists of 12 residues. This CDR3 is CASSEGQGEQFF. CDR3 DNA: TGTGCCAGCAGCGAGGGACAAGGTGAGCAGTTCTTC.

CDR3 sequence reads: CASRATGGNGYTF. The CDR3 nucleotides are TGTGCCAGCAGGGCGACAGGGGGCAATGGCTACACCTTC. The J gene is TRBJ1-2, the V gene TRBV6-1; TRBD1 aligns across 10 bases. The CDR3 extends over 13 amino acids. Germline V gene sequence: CDR1 MNHNS, CDR2 SASEGT. With 6 bases clipped from V and 6 bases from J, the junction kept 4 bases outside the gene matches.

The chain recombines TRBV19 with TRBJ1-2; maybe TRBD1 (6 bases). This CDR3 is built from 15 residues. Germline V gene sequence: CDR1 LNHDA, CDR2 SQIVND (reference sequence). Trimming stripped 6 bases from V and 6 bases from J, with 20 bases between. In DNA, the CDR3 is TGTGCCAGTAGGCATAAAGGACAGCAAATCGATGGCTACACCTTC. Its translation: CASRHKGQQIDGYTF.

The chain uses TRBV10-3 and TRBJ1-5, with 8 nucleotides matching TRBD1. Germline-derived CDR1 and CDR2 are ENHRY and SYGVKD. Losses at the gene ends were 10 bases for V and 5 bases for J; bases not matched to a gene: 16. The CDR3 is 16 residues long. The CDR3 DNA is TGTGCCACCAAAGGGGGTGACAGGGGCGACGATCAGCCCCAGCATTTT. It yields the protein CATKGGDRGDDQPQHF.

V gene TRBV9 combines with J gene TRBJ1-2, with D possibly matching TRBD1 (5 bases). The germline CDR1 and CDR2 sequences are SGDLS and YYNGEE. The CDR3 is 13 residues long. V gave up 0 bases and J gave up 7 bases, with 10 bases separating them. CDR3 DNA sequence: TGTGCCAGCAGCGTAGCAGGGTTGGGTGGCTACACCTTC. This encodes CASSVAGLGGYTF.

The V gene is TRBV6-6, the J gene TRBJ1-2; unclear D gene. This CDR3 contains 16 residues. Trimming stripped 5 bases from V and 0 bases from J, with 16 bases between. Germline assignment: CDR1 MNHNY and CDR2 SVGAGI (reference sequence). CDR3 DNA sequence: TGTGCCAGCAGTATCGCGCCAGGCTTAGCTAACTATGGCTACACCTTC. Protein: CASSIAPGLANYGYTF.